This T cell receptor beta chain was identified in a study of regulatory dendritic cells for organ transplantation. Study-wide points: Regulatory dendritic cells appeared to expand memory CD8+ clones less than mature ones.

Germline V gene data show CDR1 as SGHTA and CDR2 as FQGTGA. After removal of 1 base from V and 3 bases from J, the junction contained 2 bases not matched to a gene. This CDR3 comprises 14 residues. Sequenced by immunoSEQ multiplex PCR; TCRdb stores in-frame clones only, minus some. The sample comprises 29,000 or so clones, over 75% of which are singletons, and roughly 2.2% rests with the top ten. With regard to this clone: As yet, its antigen is unknown.

Material: memory CD4+ T cells from blood. The subset: CD45RO+ memory T cells. The TCR was taken from a human donor in good health. The chain employs TRBV7-3 and TRBJ2-5; 7 positions match TRBD1. CDR3 nucleotide sequence: TGTGCCAGCAGCTTAAACAGGGGAGAAGAGACCCAGTACTTC. Translated: CASSLNRGEETQYF.